This T cell receptor (beta chain) was found in a study of T cell responses to AZD1222 COVID-19 vaccine (dated by TCRdb to 2020 to 2023). General notes on the study: TCR sequencing covered 233 trial participants: around 210 given two doses of AZD1222 and around 25 given two doses of MenACWY control vaccine. Trial participants were enrolled by age into 18-55, 56-69 and 70-plus year subgroups, with 148, 28 and 57 TCR-sequenced participants respectively. Broader findings and caveats from the paper: Most participants were white British and females outnumbered males, and the authors suggested that clonal diversity may have been underestimated. Conclusions about previously exposed vaccinees are limited, since just five or six AZD1222 recipients were seropositive for SARS-CoV-2 at baseline. After two AZD1222 doses, both the breadth and the depth of spike-specific TCRs were significantly higher than at day 0 and than in MenACWY recipients. Nearly half of unique spike-specific TCRs reportedly recognized epitopes outside regions mutated in the B.1.351 and B.1.1.7 variants. The vaccine-associated CD4 TCRs covered the entire spike protein, and the dominant responses fell in regions 160-218 and 743-854. Because no day 14 peak-response samples were available, the repertoires could be characterized only after the peak T cell response. The 56-69-year group was small, and its depth increase did not reach significance, likely because of low power.

The CDR3 regions of human TCRbeta chains were subjected to immunosequencing. As for how the authors treated the data: Repertoire TCRs were checked for matches against a reference library of SARS-CoV-2-specific TCRs that had been generated using the MIRA antigen-specificity platform. Breadth meant the fraction of unique TCRs that were SARS-CoV-2-associated, whereas depth meant the fraction of total T cells that were SARS-CoV-2-associated. Using the MIRA data, every spike-specific TCR was mapped to the spike region that the TCR reacted to and assigned to either a CD4 or a CD8 class. Log10-transformed breadth and depth values were compared by one-way ANOVA with Sidak's multiple comparisons tests. Held by TCRdb, this immuneACCESS table contains in-frame sequences only and omits some clones. Under half of the omission traces to an unresolved V gene where checked; the cause of the rest is unknown. Clone size and the V and J calls come from that table; the DNA yielded D and trimming. Recorded for this sample are 95,000 to 150,000 clones; approximately 82% of them occurred a single time. About 29% of the sample belongs to the ten largest clones.

The CDR3, cysteine through phenylalanine, is 14 amino acids long. Just CDR3 DNA is preserved here, 42 bases in frame from base 1. Trimming removed 5 bases from V and 4 bases from J; the gene matches leave 7 bases unexplained. CDR1 and CDR2 are read off the germline V gene as SGHTA and FQGNSA. About this clone itself: The clone's antigen remains unknown. Base qualities are not provided; no much larger clone lies one nucleotide away.

Interpreted using the paper, the time point label stands for: about 28 days (+/-7) after the second vaccine dose. AZD1222 recipients with second doses at about 4 weeks or about 12 weeks were pooled, because spike-specific TCR depth and breadth did not differ between schedules. Vaccinee samples were obtained from the UK trials COV001 and COV002, which included a single-blind randomized controlled phase 2/3 trial of AZD1222 (ChAdOx1 nCoV-19) in healthy adults. For TCRbeta chain sequencing, PBMC samples from trial participants were taken at day 0 and at day 28 after the second dose. Sample: peripheral blood, taken 28 days after the second AZD1222 dose. The receptor was derived from an adult who received the AZD1222 COVID-19 vaccine. The rearranged chain carries TRBV7-2 and TRBJ1-1; 7 nucleotides in the junction match TRBD1. The CDR3 region reads CASSPQGGGTEAFF. DNA sequence: TGTGCCAGCAGCCCTCAGGGGGGAGGCACTGAAGCTTTCTTT.